This is a list of T cell receptor beta chains from one sample in a study of blood T cell repertoires in COVID-19. Repertoires were generated with immunoSEQ multiplex PCR, while TCRdb's copy carries only in-frame clones and drops some. Of roughly 180,000 clones in the sample, 88% were seen once. The material sequenced was peripheral blood. Receptor source: a man between 65 and 80 years old with active or convalescent COVID-19. Each CDR3 is given with its conserved first and last residue. The D gene is left open where the match is weak. Clone size is stated in some rows and not others, as once, few, many or a class when expanded.

>TRBJ2-7|TRBV6-2/TRBV6-3|NA|TRBD1
CASSTPRDRGSYEQYF
TGTGCCAGCAGTACACCGCGGGACAGGGGATCCTACGAGCAGTACTTC
>TRBJ1-2|TRBV18|NA|NA
CASSPRGGSHGYTF
TGTGCCAGCTCACCACGGGGAGGGTCACATGGCTACACCTTC
>TRBJ1-5|TRBV28|NA|NA
CASRLSRLSQPQHF
TGTGCCAGCAGGCTCTCCAGGTTGAGTCAGCCCCAGCATTTT
>TRBJ1-2|TRBV4-3|NA|NA
CASSQDGPLRDRYGYTF
TGCGCCAGCAGCCAAGATGGTCCACTTCGGGATCGCTATGGCTACACCTTC
>TRBJ2-2|TRBV27|NA|TRBD1
CASSNPPGTGGTGELFF
TGTGCCAGCAGTAACCCTCCCGGGACAGGGGGCACCGGGGAGCTGTTTTTT
>TRBJ2-1|TRBV7-2|NA|TRBD2
CASSFSTPTSGGAQFF
TGTGCCAGCAGCTTTTCCACCCCGACTAGCGGGGGGGCCCAGTTCTTC
>TRBJ2-3|TRBV9|NA|NA
CASSVAPPDTQYF
TGTGCCAGCAGCGTAGCTCCCCCAGATACGCAGTATTTT
>TRBJ2-7|TRBV5-1|NA|TRBD1
CASSGSSGQGSEQYF
TGCGCCAGCAGCGGTTCTTCGGGACAGGGGTCCGAGCAGTACTTC
>TRBJ2-1|TRBV11-3|NA|TRBD1
CASSMGQGAWNEQFF
TGTGCCAGCAGCATGGGACAGGGGGCCTGGAATGAGCAGTTCTTC
>TRBJ1-1|TRBV6-5|NA|NA
CASSRGGGMNTEAFF
TGTGCCAGCAGCCGTGGCGGGGGGATGAACACTGAAGCTTTCTTT
>TRBJ1-2|TRBV5-4|NA|TRBD1
CASSLVGQNYGYTF
TGTGCCAGCAGCTTGGTGGGACAGAACTATGGCTACACCTTC
>TRBJ2-1|TRBV6-2/TRBV6-3|NA|NA
CASSHPGGNEQFF
TGTGCCAGCAGTCACCCCGGGGGTAATGAGCAGTTCTTC
>TRBJ2-7|TRBV7-8|NA|TRBD2
CASSWGLTYEQYF
TGTGCCAGCAGCTGGGGACTAACCTACGAGCAGTACTTC
>TRBJ1-2|TRBV7-9|few|NA
CASSPGVKAQARPNYGYTF
TGTGCCAGCAGCCCAGGGGTCAAGGCACAGGCCCGGCCAAACTATGGCTACACCTTC
>TRBJ2-1|TRBV24-1|NA|TRBD1
CAFRTGTYNEQFF
TGTGCCTTCAGGACAGGAACCTACAATGAGCAGTTCTTC
>TRBJ2-7|TRBV5-1|NA|NA
CASSLAPRSEQYF
TGCGCCAGCAGCTTGGCCCCTCGGTCCGAGCAGTACTTC
>TRBJ1-5|TRBV5-1|NA|NA
CASSLGGAGNQPQHF
TGCGCCAGCAGCTTGGGGGGAGCGGGCAATCAGCCCCAGCATTTT
>TRBJ2-5|TRBV5-1|NA|TRBD1
CASSLDRDRGETQYF
TGCGCCAGCAGCTTGGATCGGGACAGGGGGGAGACCCAGTACTTC
>TRBJ1-4|TRBV5-6|NA|NA
CASSLTVQNEKLFF
TGTGCCAGCAGCCTGACAGTCCAGAATGAAAAACTGTTTTTT
>TRBJ2-7|TRBV29-1|NA|TRBD1
CSVDGDRVHEQYF
TGCAGCGTTGATGGGGACAGAGTCCACGAGCAGTACTTC
>TRBJ2-1|TRBV6-2/TRBV6-3|NA|NA
CASSYPGQSSYNEQFF
TGTGCCAGCAGTTATCCCGGACAGAGCTCCTACAATGAGCAGTTCTTC
>TRBJ2-5|TRBV7-2|NA|TRBD2
CASSLGSGGGQETQYF
TGTGCCAGCAGCTTAGGAAGCGGGGGAGGCCAAGAGACCCAGTACTTC
>TRBJ2-3|TRBV5-1|NA|NA
CASSSSGDTQYF
TGCGCCAGCAGTTCCTCAGGGGATACGCAGTATTTT
>TRBJ2-1|TRBV5-6|NA|TRBD2
CASSLLAGANEQFF
TGTGCCAGCAGCTTGTTAGCGGGAGCCAATGAGCAGTTCTTC
>TRBJ2-7|TRBV7-9|NA|TRBD2
CASSSGTPGYEQYF
TGTGCCAGCAGCAGCGGGACGCCAGGCTACGAGCAGTACTTC
>TRBJ1-1|TRBV28|NA|NA
CASSKGQRAFF
TGTGCCAGCAGCAAGGGACAAAGAGCTTTCTTT